Described below is a single T cell receptor (beta chain) sequence and its context. CDR1 MDHEN and CDR2 SYDVKM come from the germline V gene. This CDR3 spans 15 amino acids. Trimming removed 5 bases from V and 2 bases from J; junction bases left unmatched: 8. Regarding time point: patch test 3, about 24 weeks after DPC sensitization. Regarding treatment: therapeutic diphenylcyclopropenone sensitization with weekly scalp DPC. This sample was included in a study of human T cells and chemical hapten exposure. One entry per CDR3 protein results from TCRdb running MiXCR on the RACE reads. This sample carries about 190,000 distinct CDR3 sequences, about 25% of them seen once, and the ten largest clones take 2% to 2.5%.

The rearrangement uses TRBV28 and TRBJ1-2, with 7 bases lining up with TRBD1. The starting material was whole blood, obtained in connection with sensitization to the hapten diphenylcyclopropenone (DPC). This clonotype was obtained from a woman between 35 and 50 years old with alopecia areata. Some clones in this sample may be carry-over from other donors' samples. CDR3 protein: CASSPGTAGNYGYTF. DNA of the CDR3: TGTGCCAGCAGTCCCGGGACAGCTGGAAACTATGGCTACACCTTC.